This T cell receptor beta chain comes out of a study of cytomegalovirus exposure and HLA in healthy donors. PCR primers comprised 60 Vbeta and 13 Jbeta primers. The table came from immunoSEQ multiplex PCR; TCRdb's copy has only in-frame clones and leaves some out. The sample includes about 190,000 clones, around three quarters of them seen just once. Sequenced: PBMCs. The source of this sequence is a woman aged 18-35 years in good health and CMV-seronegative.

Here the CDR3 DNA reads TGTGCCAGCAGTGACTACGGCTGGACTAGCGGGAGTGGGGTCGAGCAGTACTTC. Translated: CASSDYGWTSGSGVEQYF. The chain employs TRBV6-1 and TRBJ2-7, with 13 bases identical to TRBD2. J was trimmed by 6 bases and V by 3 bases; bases with no gene match: 14. Per the germline V gene, CDR1 is MNHNS and CDR2 is SASEGT. The CDR3 length is 18 residues.